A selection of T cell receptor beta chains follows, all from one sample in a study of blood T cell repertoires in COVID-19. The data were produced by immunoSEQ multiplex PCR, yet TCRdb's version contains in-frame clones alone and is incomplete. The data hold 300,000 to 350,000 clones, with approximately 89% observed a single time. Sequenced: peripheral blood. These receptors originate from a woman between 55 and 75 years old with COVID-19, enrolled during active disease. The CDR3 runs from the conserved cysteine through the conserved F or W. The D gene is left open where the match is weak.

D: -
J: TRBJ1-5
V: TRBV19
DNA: TGTGCCAGTAGAGATCCGGGACTCTTTCTCGTAGCCAGCAATCAGCCCCAGCATTTT
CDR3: CASRDPGLFLVASNQPQHF

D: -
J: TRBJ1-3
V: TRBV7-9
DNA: TGTGCCAGCAGCTTAACGGGCCAGGCGGGTTCTGGAAACACCATATATTTT
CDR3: CASSLTGQAGSGNTIYF

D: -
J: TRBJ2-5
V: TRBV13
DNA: TGTGCCAGCAGCTTAAAACCCCCCCAGTTGGAGACCCAGTACTTC
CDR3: CASSLKPPQLETQYF

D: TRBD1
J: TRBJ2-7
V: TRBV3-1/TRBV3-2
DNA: TGTGCCAGCCAGGGACAGTCCTACGAGCAGTACTTC
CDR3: CASQGQSYEQYF

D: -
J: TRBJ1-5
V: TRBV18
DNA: TGTGCCAGCTCGCGATCAAGTAGCAATCAGCCCCAGCATTTT
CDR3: CASSRSSSNQPQHF

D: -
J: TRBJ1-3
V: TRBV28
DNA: TGTGCCAGCAGTCTAGGAGGGGCTTCTGGAAACACCATATATTTT
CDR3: CASSLGGASGNTIYF

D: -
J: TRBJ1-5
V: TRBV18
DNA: TGTGCCAGCTCACCATGGCAGGATAGCAATCAGCCCCAGCATTTT
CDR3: CASSPWQDSNQPQHF

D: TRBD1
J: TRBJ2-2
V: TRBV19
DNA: TGTGCCAGTAGTAGCCGCACGCCACAGGGACAGCAAAACACCGGGGAGCTGTTTTTT
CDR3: CASSSRTPQGQQNTGELFF

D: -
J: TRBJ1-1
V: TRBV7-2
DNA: TGTGCCAGCAGCCCACAAGGAGGGCTGGGCACTGAAGCTTTCTTT
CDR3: CASSPQGGLGTEAFF

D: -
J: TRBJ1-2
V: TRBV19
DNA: TGTGCCAGTACGAGACTCTTATTCTATGGCTACACCTTC
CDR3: CASTRLLFYGYTF

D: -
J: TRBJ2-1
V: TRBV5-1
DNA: TGCGCCAGCAGCTTGGCCCAGGGTTACAATGAGCAGTTCTTC
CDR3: CASSLAQGYNEQFF

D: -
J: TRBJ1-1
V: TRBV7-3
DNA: TGTGCCAGCAGAGTTGCAGGAGGGAACACTGAAGCTTTCTTT
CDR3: CASRVAGGNTEAFF

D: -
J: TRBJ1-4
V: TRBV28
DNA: TGTGCCAGCACGGGAAATGAAAAACTGTTTTTT
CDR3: CASTGNEKLFF

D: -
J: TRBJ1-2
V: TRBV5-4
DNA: TGTGCCAGCAGCTTCACACAGGGCGCCTATGGCTACACCTTC
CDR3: CASSFTQGAYGYTF

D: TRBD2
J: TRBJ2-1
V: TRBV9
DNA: TGTGCCAGCACTGCGGGACTAACATTTCCCCAGTTCTTC
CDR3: CASTAGLTFPQFF

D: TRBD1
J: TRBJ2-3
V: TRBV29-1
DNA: TGCAGCGTTGAACGCGGGACAGGAATACCAGATACGCAGTATTTT
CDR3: CSVERGTGIPDTQYF

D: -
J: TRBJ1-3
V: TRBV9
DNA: TGTGCCAGCAGCCCTCACTACTCTGGAAACACCATATATTTT
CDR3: CASSPHYSGNTIYF

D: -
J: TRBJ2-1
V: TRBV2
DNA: TGTGCCAGCAGTGAAGATCGGGCTAGCCGGTTCTTC
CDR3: CASSEDRASRFF

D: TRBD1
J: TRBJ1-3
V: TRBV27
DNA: TGTGCCAGCAGGGGGACAGGGAGTCACGGAAACACCATATATTTT
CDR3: CASRGTGSHGNTIYF

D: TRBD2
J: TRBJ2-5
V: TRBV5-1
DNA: TGCGCCAGCAGCTTGCAGGTCGCGGGGGGGGAGACCCAGTACTTC
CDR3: CASSLQVAGGETQYF

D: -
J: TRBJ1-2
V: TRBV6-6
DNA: TGTGCCAGCATTGGAGGGTTAAAGTATGGCTACACCTTC
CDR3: CASIGGLKYGYTF

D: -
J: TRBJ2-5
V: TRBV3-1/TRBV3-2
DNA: TGTGCCAGCAGCCCGAATCCCCAGGGCCTAAGGGAAGAGACCCAGTACTTC
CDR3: CASSPNPQGLREETQYF

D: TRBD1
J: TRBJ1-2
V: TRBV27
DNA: TGTGCCTCCTCGACAGGGGGATCTGGCTACACCTTC
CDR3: CASSTGGSGYTF

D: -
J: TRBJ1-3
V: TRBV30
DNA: TGTGCCTGGACCCCGGGACACCTCTCTGGAAACACCATATATTTT
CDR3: CAWTPGHLSGNTIYF

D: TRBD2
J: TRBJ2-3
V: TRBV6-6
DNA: TGTGCCAGCAGTCCCGGGGTAGCGGGGGTCACGGATACGCAGTATTTT
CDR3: CASSPGVAGVTDTQYF

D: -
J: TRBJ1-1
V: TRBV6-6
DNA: TGTGCCAGCAGTAACCCGACAGCCGAAGCTTTCTTT
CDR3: CASSNPTAEAFF

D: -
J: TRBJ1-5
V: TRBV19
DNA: TGTGCCAGTAGTAATTATGCCAGGGGCAATCAGCCCCAGCATTTT
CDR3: CASSNYARGNQPQHF